Following are 3 T cell receptor beta chains from one sample sequenced in a study of vaccination and CD4 T cells after COVID-19. Cultured CD4+ T-cell DNA underwent Oncomine TCR Beta short-read sequencing. Each CDR3 protein is one row after TCRdb ran MiXCR on the PCR reads. The data contain some 7,800 distinct CDR3 sequences, about three fifths of them singletons. Described treatment: approximately 9-day PBMC culture with coronavirus spike peptide pools or control peptides (ViraFEST assay). Before the COVID-19 pandemic (2011-2018), CD4+ T cells were obtained from the unexposed donor. These receptors' targets are unknown. Sample: CD4+ T cells from blood, cultured in vitro. The receptors stem from a human donor in good health.

The gene calls are TRBV4-1 and TRBJ1-3; D gene unclear. This CDR3 has 15 amino acids. Per the germline V gene, CDR1 is MGHRA and CDR2 is YSYEKL. V was trimmed by 6 bases and J by 4 bases, leaving 16 bases between them. The CDR3 sequence: CASSTFGSTGNTIYF. The CDR3 DNA reads TGCGCCAGCAGTACCTTCGGAAGTACGGGAAACACCATATATTTT.

The rearrangement joins TRBV7-9 to TRBJ2-7; D call uncertain. The V end was cut by 1 base, the J end by 3 bases, with 7 bases between. Germline V lookup: CDR1 SEHNR, CDR2 FQNEAQ (reference sequence). The CDR3 consists of 13 residues. The CDR3 region is CASSLEGYYEQYF. The CDR3 coding sequence is TGTGCCAGCAGCTTAGAGGGATACTACGAGCAGTACTTC. Based on the CDR3 plus reference TRBV7-9 and TRBJ2-7, the full variable domain is DTGVSQNPRHKITKRGQNVTFRCDPISEHNRLYWYRQTLGQGPEFLTYFQNEAQLEKSRLLSDRFSAERPKGSFSTLEIQRTEQGDSAMYLCASSLEGYYEQYFGPGTRLTVT.

This rearrangement joins TRBV15 to TRBJ1-3; D uncertain. The CDR3 totals 17 residues. In germline, CDR1 is LNHNV, CDR2 YYDKDF (reference sequence). Deletions cut 0 bases from V and 0 bases from J, with 12 bases between. In DNA, the CDR3 is TGTGCCACCAGCAGAGATTCCCCCGGATACTCTGGAAACACCATATATTTT. Its translation: CATSRDSPGYSGNTIYF.